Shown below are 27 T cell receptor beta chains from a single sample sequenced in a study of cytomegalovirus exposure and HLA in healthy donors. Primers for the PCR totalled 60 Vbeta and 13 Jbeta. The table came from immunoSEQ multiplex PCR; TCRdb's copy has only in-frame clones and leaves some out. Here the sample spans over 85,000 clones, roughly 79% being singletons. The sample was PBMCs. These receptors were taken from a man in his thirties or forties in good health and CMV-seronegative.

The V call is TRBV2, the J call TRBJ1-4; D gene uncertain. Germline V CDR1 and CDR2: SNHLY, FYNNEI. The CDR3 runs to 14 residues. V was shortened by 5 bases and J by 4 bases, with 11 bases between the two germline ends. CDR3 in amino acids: CASSYREFNEKLFF. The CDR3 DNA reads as TGTGCCAGCAGTTACAGAGAGTTTAATGAAAAACTGTTTTTT.

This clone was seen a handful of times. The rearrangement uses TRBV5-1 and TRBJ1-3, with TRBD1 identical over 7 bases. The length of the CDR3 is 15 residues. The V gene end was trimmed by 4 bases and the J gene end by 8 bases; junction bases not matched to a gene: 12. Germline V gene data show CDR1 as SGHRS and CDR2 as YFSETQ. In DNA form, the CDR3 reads TGCGCCAGCAGCCCTCGGACCACAGGGGTGGACACCATATATTTT. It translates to CASSPRTTGVDTIYF. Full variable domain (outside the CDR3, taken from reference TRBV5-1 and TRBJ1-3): KAGVTQTPRYLIKTRGQQVTLSCSPISGHRSVSWYQQTPGQGLQFLFEYFSETQRNKGNFPGRFSGRQFSNSRSEMNVSTLELGDSALYLCASSPRTTGVDTIYFGEGSWLTVV.

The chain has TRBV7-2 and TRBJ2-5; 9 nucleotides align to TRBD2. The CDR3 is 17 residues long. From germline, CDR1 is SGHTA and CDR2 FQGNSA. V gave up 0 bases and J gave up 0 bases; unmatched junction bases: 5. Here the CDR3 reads CASSLAGRGGNQETQYF. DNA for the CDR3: TGTGCCAGCAGCTTAGCAGGGCGGGGGGGGAACCAAGAGACCCAGTACTTC.

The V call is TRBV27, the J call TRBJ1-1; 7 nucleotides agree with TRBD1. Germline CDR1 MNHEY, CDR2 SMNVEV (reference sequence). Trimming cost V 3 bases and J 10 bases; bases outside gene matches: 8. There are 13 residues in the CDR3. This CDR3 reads CASSLTGQVGAFF. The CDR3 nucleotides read TGTGCCAGCAGTTTGACCGGACAGGTCGGAGCTTTCTTT.

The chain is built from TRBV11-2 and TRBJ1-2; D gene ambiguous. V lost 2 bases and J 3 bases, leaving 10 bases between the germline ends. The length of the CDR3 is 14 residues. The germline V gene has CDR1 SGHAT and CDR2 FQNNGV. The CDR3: CASSLQTGDYGYTF. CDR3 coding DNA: TGTGCCAGCAGCTTACAGACGGGTGACTATGGCTACACCTTC.

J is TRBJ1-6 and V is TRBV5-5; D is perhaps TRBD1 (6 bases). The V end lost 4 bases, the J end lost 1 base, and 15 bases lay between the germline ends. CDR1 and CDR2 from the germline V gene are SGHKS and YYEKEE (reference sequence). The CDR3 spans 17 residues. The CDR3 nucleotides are TGTGCCAGCAGCGCACGCCCACAGGGATCCTATAATTCACCCCTCCACTTT. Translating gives CASSARPQGSYNSPLHF. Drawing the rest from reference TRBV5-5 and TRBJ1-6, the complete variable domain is DAGVTQSPTHLIKTRGQQVTLRCSPISGHKSVSWYQQVLGQGPQFIFQYYEKEERGRGNFPDRFSARQFPNYSSELNVNALLLGDSALYLCASSARPQGSYNSPLHFGNGTRLTVT.

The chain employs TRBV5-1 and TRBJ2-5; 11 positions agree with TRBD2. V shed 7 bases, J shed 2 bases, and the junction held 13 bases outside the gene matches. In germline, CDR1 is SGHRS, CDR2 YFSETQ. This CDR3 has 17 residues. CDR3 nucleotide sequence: TGCGCCAGCTCGAGACTAGCGGGATTAAGGGGACAAGAGACCCAGTACTTC. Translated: CASSRLAGLRGQETQYF.

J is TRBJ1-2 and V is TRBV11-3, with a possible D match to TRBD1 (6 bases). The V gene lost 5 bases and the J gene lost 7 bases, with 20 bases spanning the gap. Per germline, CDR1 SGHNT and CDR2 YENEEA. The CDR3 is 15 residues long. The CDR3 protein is CASSPSLDSFSGYTF. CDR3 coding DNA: TGTGCCAGCAGCCCTTCTCTGGACAGTTTTTCTGGCTACACCTTC.

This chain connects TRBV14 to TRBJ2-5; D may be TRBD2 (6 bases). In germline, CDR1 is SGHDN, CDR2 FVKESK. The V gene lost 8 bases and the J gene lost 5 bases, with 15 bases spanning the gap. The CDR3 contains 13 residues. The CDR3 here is CASSSSAGETQYF. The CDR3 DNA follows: TGTGCCAGCTCTTCCTCGGCGGGGGAGACCCAGTACTTC.

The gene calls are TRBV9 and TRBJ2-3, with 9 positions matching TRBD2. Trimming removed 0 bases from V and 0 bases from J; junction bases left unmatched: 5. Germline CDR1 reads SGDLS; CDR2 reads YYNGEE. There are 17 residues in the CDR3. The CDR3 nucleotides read TGTGCCAGCAGCGTAGGGGGTAGCGGGAGTAGCACAGATACGCAGTATTTT. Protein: CASSVGGSGSSTDTQYF. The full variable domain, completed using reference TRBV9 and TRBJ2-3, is DSGVTQTPKHLITATGQRVTLRCSPRSGDLSVYWYQQSLDQGLQFLIQYYNGEERAKGNILERFSAQQFPDLHSELNLSSLELGDSALYFCASSVGGSGSSTDTQYFGPGTRLTVL.

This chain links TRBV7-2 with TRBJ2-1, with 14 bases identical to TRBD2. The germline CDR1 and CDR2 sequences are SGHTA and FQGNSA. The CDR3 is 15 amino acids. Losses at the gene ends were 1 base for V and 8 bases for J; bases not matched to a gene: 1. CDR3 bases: TGTGCCAGCAGCTTAGTGACTAGCGGGAGGGATGAGCAGTTCTTC. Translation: CASSLVTSGRDEQFF.

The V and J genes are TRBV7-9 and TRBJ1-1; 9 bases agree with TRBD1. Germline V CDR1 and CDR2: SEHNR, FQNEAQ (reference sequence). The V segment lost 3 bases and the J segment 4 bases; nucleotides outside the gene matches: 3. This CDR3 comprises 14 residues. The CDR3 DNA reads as TGTGCCAGCAGCTTGGGACAGGGAAGCACTGAAGCTTTCTTT. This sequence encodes CASSLGQGSTEAFF.

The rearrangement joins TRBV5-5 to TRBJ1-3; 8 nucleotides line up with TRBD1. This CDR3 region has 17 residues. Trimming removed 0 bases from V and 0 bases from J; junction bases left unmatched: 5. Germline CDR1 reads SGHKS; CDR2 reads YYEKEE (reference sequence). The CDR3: CASSLGGQETSGNTIYF. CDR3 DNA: TGTGCCAGCAGCTTGGGGGGACAGGAAACCTCTGGAAACACCATATATTTT.

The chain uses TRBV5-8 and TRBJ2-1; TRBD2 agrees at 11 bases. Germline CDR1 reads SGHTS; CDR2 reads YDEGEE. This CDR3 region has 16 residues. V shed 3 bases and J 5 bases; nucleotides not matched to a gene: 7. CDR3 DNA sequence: TGTGCCAGCAGCTCCATACTAGCGGGAGATAACAATGAGCAGTTCTTC. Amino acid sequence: CASSSILAGDNNEQFF.

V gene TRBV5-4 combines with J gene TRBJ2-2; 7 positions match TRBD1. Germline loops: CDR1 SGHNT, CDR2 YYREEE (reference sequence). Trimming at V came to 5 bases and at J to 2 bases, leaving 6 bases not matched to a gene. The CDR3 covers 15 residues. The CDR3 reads CASSSGQVNTGELFF. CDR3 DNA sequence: TGTGCCAGCAGTTCAGGACAGGTTAACACCGGGGAGCTGTTTTTT.

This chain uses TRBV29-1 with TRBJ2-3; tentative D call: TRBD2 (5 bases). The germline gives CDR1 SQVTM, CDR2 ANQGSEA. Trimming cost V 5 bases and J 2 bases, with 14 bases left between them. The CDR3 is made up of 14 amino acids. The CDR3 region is CSVRGPGNTDTQYF. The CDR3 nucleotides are TGCAGCGTTCGAGGGCCAGGAAACACAGATACGCAGTATTTT.

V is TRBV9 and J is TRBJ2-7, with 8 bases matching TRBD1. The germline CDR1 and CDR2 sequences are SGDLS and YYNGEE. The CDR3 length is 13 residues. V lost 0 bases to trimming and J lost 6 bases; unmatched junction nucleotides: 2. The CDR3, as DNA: TGTGCCAGCAGCGTAGGGACAGGGCTCGAGCAGTACTTC. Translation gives CASSVGTGLEQYF.

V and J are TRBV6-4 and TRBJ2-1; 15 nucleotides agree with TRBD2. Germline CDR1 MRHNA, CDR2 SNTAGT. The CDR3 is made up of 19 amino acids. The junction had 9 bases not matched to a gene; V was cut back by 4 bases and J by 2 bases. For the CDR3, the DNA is TGTGCCAGCAGTGCTCAGGGACTAGCGGGAGGAAGGGCCTACAATGAGCAGTTCTTC. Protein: CASSAQGLAGGRAYNEQFF.

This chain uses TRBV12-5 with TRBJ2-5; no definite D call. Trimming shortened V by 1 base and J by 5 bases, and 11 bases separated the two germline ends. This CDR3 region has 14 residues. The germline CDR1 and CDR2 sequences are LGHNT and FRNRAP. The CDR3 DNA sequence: TGTGCTAGTGGTTTGGGAGGCCCGTGGGAGACCCAGTACTTC. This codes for CASGLGGPWETQYF.

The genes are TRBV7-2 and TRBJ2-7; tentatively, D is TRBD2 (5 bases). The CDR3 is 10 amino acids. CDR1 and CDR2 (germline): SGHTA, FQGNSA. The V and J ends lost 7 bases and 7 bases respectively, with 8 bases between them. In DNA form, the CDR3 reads TGTGCCAGCACCCGAGGGGAGCAGTACTTC. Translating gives CASTRGEQYF.

The CDR3 coding sequence is TGCGCCAGCAGCTTTGACCCGGGACAGGGGTACGGTGAGCAGTTCTTC. This translates into CASSFDPGQGYGEQFF. The chain carries TRBV5-1 and TRBJ2-1; TRBD1 aligns across 10 bases. V lost 2 bases to trimming and J lost 9 bases; unmatched junction nucleotides: 11. Germline CDR1 reads SGHRS; CDR2 reads YFSETQ. This CDR3 comprises 16 residues. Looking up the rest from reference TRBV5-1 and TRBJ2-1 gives the full variable domain: KAGVTQTPRYLIKTRGQQVTLSCSPISGHRSVSWYQQTPGQGLQFLFEYFSETQRNKGNFPGRFSGRQFSNSRSEMNVSTLELGDSALYLCASSFDPGQGYGEQFFGPGTRLTVL.

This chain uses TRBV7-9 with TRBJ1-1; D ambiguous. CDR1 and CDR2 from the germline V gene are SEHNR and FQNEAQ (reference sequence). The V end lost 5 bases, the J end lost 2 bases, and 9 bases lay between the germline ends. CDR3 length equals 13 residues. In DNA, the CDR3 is TGTGCCAGCAGCCTTGAGTCTAACACTGAAGCTTTCTTT. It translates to CASSLESNTEAFF.

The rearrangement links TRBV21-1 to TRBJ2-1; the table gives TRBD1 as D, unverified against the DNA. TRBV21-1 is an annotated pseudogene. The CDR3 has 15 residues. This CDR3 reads CASSNKKDRDNEQFF. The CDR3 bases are TGTGCCAGCAGCAATAAAAAGGACAGGGACAATGAGCAGTTCTTC.

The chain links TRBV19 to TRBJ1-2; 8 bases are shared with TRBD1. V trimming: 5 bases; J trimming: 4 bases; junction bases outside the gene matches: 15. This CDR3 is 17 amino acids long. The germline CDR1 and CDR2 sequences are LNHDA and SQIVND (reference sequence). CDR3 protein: CASSRGGEDRVFYGYTF. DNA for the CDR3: TGTGCCAGTAGTCGAGGAGGAGAGGACAGGGTTTTCTATGGCTACACCTTC.

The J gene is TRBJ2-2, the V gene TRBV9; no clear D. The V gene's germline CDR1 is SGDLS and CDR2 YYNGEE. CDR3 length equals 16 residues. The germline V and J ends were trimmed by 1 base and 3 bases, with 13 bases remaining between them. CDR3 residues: CASSVFFWQDTGELFF. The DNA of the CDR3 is TGTGCCAGCAGCGTATTCTTCTGGCAAGACACCGGGGAGCTGTTTTTT.

The CDR3 nucleotides are TGCAGCGTTGACGGGGGGCGTGTAGAGACCCAGTACTTC. This sequence encodes CSVDGGRVETQYF. This chain connects TRBV29-1 to TRBJ2-5; a weak D match, TRBD2 (7 bases). Deletions cut 3 bases from V and 4 bases from J, with 12 bases between. CDR1 and CDR2 from the germline V gene are SQVTM and ANQGSEA. The CDR3 loop spans 13 amino acids.

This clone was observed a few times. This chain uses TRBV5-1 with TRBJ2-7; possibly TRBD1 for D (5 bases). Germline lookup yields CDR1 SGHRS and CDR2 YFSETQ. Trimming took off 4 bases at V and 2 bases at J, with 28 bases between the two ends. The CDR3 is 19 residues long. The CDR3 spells CASSRPVGLDLTDPYEQYF. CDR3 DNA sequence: TGCGCCAGCAGCCGCCCGGTTGGCTTAGACCTGACAGACCCCTACGAGCAGTACTTC.